The clone carrying this TCR beta chain was counted many times. From the RT-PCR reads, TCRdb called clonotypes with MiXCR, one entry per CDR3 protein. The table lists some 960,000 distinct CDR3 sequences, around 17% of them singletons. The data stem from a study of patients and donors after allogeneic stem cell transplantation. The specimen was blood, either unsorted or a sorted T cell fraction (not recorded which). This TCR derives from a human donor who was either an allogeneic HSCT recipient or a stem cell or donor lymphocyte infusion donor (not recorded which). It is not recorded whose cells these are; they may come from a transplant donor.

The CDR3 is CASSLSHGWRPPGNEQFF. DNA of the CDR3: TGCGCCAGCAGCTTGTCCCACGGCTGGCGGCCTCCCGGGAATGAGCAGTTCTTC. V usage is TRBV5-1 and J usage is TRBJ2-1; D not resolved. There are 18 residues in the CDR3. V was cut by 1 base and J by 7 bases, with 24 bases left in between. CDR1 is SGHRS and CDR2 is YFSETQ in the germline V gene.